The clone carrying this T cell receptor (beta chain) was detected only a few times. Its antigen is not identified. Blood specimens came from baseline, cycle 4 day 1, and cycle 7 day 1. Unmatched junction bases numbered 11, after V lost 7 bases and J lost 6 bases. CDR1 and CDR2 (germline): LGHNA, YNFKEQ. CDR3 length equals 14 residues. The sample belongs to a study of OX40 agonist ivuxolimab in advanced cancers. Study-level background: Partial responses were seen in three patients, one with hepatocellular carcinoma and two with cutaneous melanoma. Overall study results and limits: Relative to CD4+ cells, CD8+ T cells on average had more expanded clones.

Sequencing was performed with immunoSEQ multiplex PCR; in TCRdb, only in-frame clones are kept and a portion is missing. This sample has about 30,000 clones; approximately 78% occur once, and the top ten carry roughly a fifth. V and J are TRBV4-2 and TRBJ2-7, with 8 positions matching TRBD1. This TCR was recovered from an adult with an advanced solid tumor such as melanoma, head and neck, liver or kidney cancer. The sequences come from CD4+ or CD8+ T cells sorted from blood, collected in a trial of the OX40 agonist ivuxolimab. The CDR3 protein is CASIRTGSFPEQYF. For the CDR3, the DNA is TGTGCCAGCATTCGGACAGGGTCTTTTCCCGAGCAGTACTTC.